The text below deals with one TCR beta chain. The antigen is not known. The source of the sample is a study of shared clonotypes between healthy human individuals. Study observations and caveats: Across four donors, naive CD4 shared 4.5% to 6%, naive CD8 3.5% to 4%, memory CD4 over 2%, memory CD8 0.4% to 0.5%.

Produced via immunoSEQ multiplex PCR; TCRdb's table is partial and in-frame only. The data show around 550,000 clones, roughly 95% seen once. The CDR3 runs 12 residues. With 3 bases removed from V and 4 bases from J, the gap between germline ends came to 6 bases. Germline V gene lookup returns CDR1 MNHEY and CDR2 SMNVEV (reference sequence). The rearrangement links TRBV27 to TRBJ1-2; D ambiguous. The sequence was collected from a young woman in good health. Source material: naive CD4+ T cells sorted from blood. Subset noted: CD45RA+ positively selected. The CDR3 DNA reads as TGTGCCAGCAGTTTCGCAGGCTATGGCTACACCTTC. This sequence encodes CASSFAGYGYTF.